The next 5 T cell receptor beta chains were all read from a single sample in a study of OX40 agonist ivuxolimab in advanced cancers. Clones were read by immunoSEQ multiplex PCR, and TCRdb kept only the in-frame ones, dropping some. This sample carries 40,000 to 55,000 clones, about nine tenths of them seen once, and the ten largest clones take over 12%. The sample was CD4+ or CD8+ T cells sorted from blood, taken in a trial of the OX40 agonist ivuxolimab. Source of these receptors: an adult with an advanced solid tumor such as melanoma, head and neck, liver or kidney cancer.

This clone was picked up one time. J is TRBJ2-3 and V is TRBV10-3; a weak D match, TRBD1 (6 bases). Trimming took off 10 bases at V and 2 bases at J, with 16 bases between the two ends. CDR3 length: 14 amino acids. In germline, CDR1 is ENHRY, CDR2 SYGVKD. This chain's CDR3 is CASAPGHTTDTQYF. The CDR3, as DNA: TGTGCCAGCGCCCCGGGACACACCACAGATACGCAGTATTTT.

The chain links TRBV2 to TRBJ2-1; 13 bases line up with TRBD2. Germline CDR1 reads SNHLY; CDR2 reads FYNNEI. This CDR3 has 15 residues. The junction had 5 bases not matched to a gene; V was cut back by 5 bases and J by 7 bases. This CDR3 reads CASSSTSGRINEQFF. The CDR3 DNA is TGTGCCAGCAGTTCGACTAGCGGGAGGATAAATGAGCAGTTCTTC.

J is TRBJ1-5 and V is TRBV9; D unclear. The germline V gene has CDR1 SGDLS and CDR2 YYNGEE. With 0 bases removed from V and 7 bases from J, the gap between germline ends came to 11 bases. The CDR3 covers 14 residues. The CDR3 nucleotides are TGTGCCAGCAGCGTAGATATGGGATACCAGCCCCAGCATTTT. It specifies CASSVDMGYQPQHF.

The chain links TRBV9 to TRBJ2-1; either TRBD1 or TRBD2 may supply D (5 bases each). The CDR3 runs to 15 residues. V lost 2 bases and J lost 0, with 9 bases in between. Germline CDR1 is SGDLS and CDR2 is YYNGEE. CDR3 bases: TGTGCCAGCAGCGTGGGGACGAGCTCCTACAATGAGCAGTTCTTC. Its protein is CASSVGTSSYNEQFF. The full variable domain, completed using reference TRBV9 and TRBJ2-1, is DSGVTQTPKHLITATGQRVTLRCSPRSGDLSVYWYQQSLDQGLQFLIQYYNGEERAKGNILERFSAQQFPDLHSELNLSSLELGDSALYFCASSVGTSSYNEQFFGPGTRLTVL.

This chain joins TRBV5-5 and TRBJ1-5; D unclear. Trimming left V 4 bases short and J 9 bases short, with 11 bases between. The CDR3 extends over 12 amino acids. Per germline, CDR1 SGHKS and CDR2 YYEKEE (reference sequence). The CDR3 loop reads CASSPLGGPQHF. The CDR3 coding sequence is TGTGCCAGCAGCCCCTTGGGTGGGCCCCAGCATTTT.